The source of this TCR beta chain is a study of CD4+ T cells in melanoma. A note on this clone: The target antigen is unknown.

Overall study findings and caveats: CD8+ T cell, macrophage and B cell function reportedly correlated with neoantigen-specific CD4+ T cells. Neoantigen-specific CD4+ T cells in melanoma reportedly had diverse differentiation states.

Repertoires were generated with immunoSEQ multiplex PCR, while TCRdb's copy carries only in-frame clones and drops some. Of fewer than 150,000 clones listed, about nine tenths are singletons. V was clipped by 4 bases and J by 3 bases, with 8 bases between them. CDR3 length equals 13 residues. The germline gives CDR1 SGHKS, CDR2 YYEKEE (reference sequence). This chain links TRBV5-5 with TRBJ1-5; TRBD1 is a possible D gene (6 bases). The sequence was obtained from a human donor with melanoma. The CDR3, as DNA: TGTGCCAGCAGCAGACAGGTCAATCAGCCCCAGCATTTT. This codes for CASSRQVNQPQHF.